Below are 20 T cell receptor beta chains sequenced from a single sample in a study of cytomegalovirus exposure and HLA in healthy donors. Amplification used 60 Vbeta primers and 13 Jbeta primers. Using immunoSEQ multiplex PCR, the repertoire was profiled, and TCRdb retains in-frame clones only, with some absent. The table for this sample gives about 120,000 clones. What was sequenced was PBMCs. The origin of the receptors is a middle-aged woman in good health and CMV-seropositive.

V and J are TRBV14 and TRBJ2-1; D is perhaps TRBD2 (6 bases). The CDR3 consists of 15 residues. In germline, CDR1 is SGHDN, CDR2 FVKESK. V gave up 1 base and J gave up 2 bases, with 9 bases separating them. In DNA form, the CDR3 reads TGTGCCAGCAGCCAAGGTGCGGGACCCTACAATGAGCAGTTCTTC. Translated: CASSQGAGPYNEQFF.

This rearrangement joins TRBV6-1 to TRBJ1-1, with a possible D match to TRBD1 (5 bases). The ends were cut back, 2 bases at V and 1 base at J, with 11 bases in the middle. This CDR3 spans 15 amino acids. CDR1 and CDR2 (germline): MNHNS, SASEGT. CDR3 nucleotides: TGTGCCAGCAGTGAACAGTGGCAGGGGAACACTGAAGCTTTCTTT. This encodes CASSEQWQGNTEAFF.

V is TRBV10-1 and J is TRBJ2-1, with TRBD2 as a possible D gene (5 bases). Germline CDR1 WNHNN, CDR2 SYGVQD (reference sequence). This CDR3 comprises 14 residues. V was shortened by 8 bases and J by 7 bases, with 18 bases between the two germline ends. DNA of the CDR3: TGCGCCAGCTCCTACTCAAGAGGGAATAATGAGCAGTTCTTC. Its translation: CASSYSRGNNEQFF.

The chain joins TRBV7-6 to TRBJ1-6, with D possibly matching TRBD1 (6 bases). The CDR3 consists of 15 residues. The germline V gene has CDR1 SGHVS and CDR2 FNYEAQ. V gave up 1 base and J gave up 7 bases, with 11 bases separating them. CDR3 protein: CASSLDWTANSPLHF. As DNA, the CDR3 is TGTGCCAGCAGCTTAGACTGGACAGCCAATTCACCCCTCCACTTT. Complete variable domain (other parts from reference TRBV7-6 and TRBJ1-6): GAGVSQSPRYKVTKRGQDVALRCDPISGHVSLYWYRQALGQGPEFLTYFNYEAQQDKSGLPNDRFSAERPEGSISTLTIQRTEQRDSAMYRCASSLDWTANSPLHFGNGTRLTVT.

The gene calls are TRBV19 and TRBJ1-1, with D maybe TRBD1 (6 bases). Trimming pared 5 bases from V and 1 base from J, leaving 11 bases between. The CDR3 contains 14 residues. CDR1 is LNHDA, CDR2 SQIVND, per germline (reference sequence). The CDR3 DNA reads TGTGCCAGTAGTGGACAGAAGTCGAACACTGAAGCTTTCTTT. This encodes CASSGQKSNTEAFF.

The chain combines TRBV29-1 with TRBJ1-2, with no clear D. Germline V gives CDR1 SQVTM, CDR2 ANQGSEA. The CDR3 runs 13 residues. V lost 3 bases and J 9 bases, leaving 17 bases between the germline ends. The CDR3 region is CSVDLTLSESYTF. The CDR3 nucleotides are TGCAGCGTTGACCTGACGCTTTCGGAGAGCTACACCTTC.

The chain carries TRBV28 and TRBJ2-4, with D hard to call. CDR1 is MDHEN and CDR2 is SYDVKM in the germline V gene. V was shortened by 4 bases and J by 11 bases, with 12 bases between the two germline ends. This CDR3 region has 12 residues. CDR3 sequence (DNA): TGTGCCAGCAGTTATGCCTATCAAGTTCAGTACTTC. Protein product: CASSYAYQVQYF. Supplemented by reference TRBV28 and TRBJ2-4, the full variable domain reads DVKVTQSSRYLVKRTGEKVFLECVQDMDHENMFWYRQDPGLGLRLIYFSYDVKMKEKGDIPEGYSVSREKKERFSLILESASTNQTSMYLCASSYAYQVQYFGAGTRLSVL.

The chain employs TRBV7-2 and TRBJ2-2, with 10 bases that match TRBD1. CDR3 size: 15 residues. Germline CDR1 and CDR2: SGHTA and FQGNSA. Trimming removed 5 bases from V and 6 bases from J; junction bases left unmatched: 6. CDR3 DNA sequence: TGTGCCAGCAGCCTCCGGGACAGGGGTTCCGGGGAGCTGTTTTTT. Encoded protein: CASSLRDRGSGELFF. Together with reference TRBV7-2 and TRBJ2-2, the CDR3 gives the full variable domain: GAGVSQSPSNKVTEKGKDVELRCDPISGHTALYWYRQSLGQGLEFLIYFQGNSAPDKSGLPSDRFSAERTGGSVSTLTIQRTQQEDSAVYLCASSLRDRGSGELFFGEGSRLTVL.

V usage is TRBV9 and J usage is TRBJ1-2, with 11 bases lining up with TRBD1. This CDR3 comprises 14 residues. The V segment lost 4 bases and the J segment 11 bases; nucleotides outside the gene matches: 10. Germline V gene sequence: CDR1 SGDLS, CDR2 YYNGEE. This chain's CDR3 is CASSFGQGAVGYTF. In DNA, the CDR3 is TGTGCCAGCAGCTTTGGACAGGGGGCAGTGGGTTACACCTTC. The entire variable domain, with the rest obtained from reference TRBV9 and TRBJ1-2, is as follows: DSGVTQTPKHLITATGQRVTLRCSPRSGDLSVYWYQQSLDQGLQFLIQYYNGEERAKGNILERFSAQQFPDLHSELNLSSLELGDSALYFCASSFGQGAVGYTFGSGTRLTVV.

The chain is built from TRBV10-3 and TRBJ2-7; 7 bases line up with TRBD1. Per the germline V gene, CDR1 is ENHRY and CDR2 is SYGVKD. J was trimmed by 3 bases and V by 3 bases; bases with no gene match: 8. The CDR3 runs to 15 residues. The CDR3 is CAISDGTGADYEQYF. CDR3 nucleotides: TGTGCCATCAGTGATGGAACAGGGGCGGACTACGAGCAGTACTTC.

The rearrangement joins TRBV6-1 to TRBJ1-4, with 10 bases lining up with TRBD1. After removal of 7 bases from V and 4 bases from J, the junction contained 3 bases not matched to a gene. Germline loops: CDR1 MNHNS, CDR2 SASEGT. The CDR3 spans 14 residues. The CDR3 DNA reads as TGTGCCAGCAATCGGGACAGGGGTAATGAAAAACTGTTTTTT. This translates into CASNRDRGNEKLFF.

The V call is TRBV27, the J call TRBJ2-1, with 7 bases lining up with TRBD1. V dropped 1 base and J dropped 9; count of bases not matched to a gene: 9. The germline V gene has CDR1 MNHEY and CDR2 SMNVEV (reference sequence). This CDR3 has 15 amino acids. CDR3 in amino acids: CASSLLAGPGGEQFF. CDR3 nucleotides: TGTGCCAGCAGTTTATTAGCTGGGCCAGGGGGTGAGCAGTTCTTC.

This sequence joins TRBV6-5 and TRBJ2-5, with 9 nucleotides matching TRBD1. Losses at the gene ends were 2 bases for V and 4 bases for J; bases not matched to a gene: 2. Germline-derived CDR1 and CDR2 are MNHEY and SVGAGI. The CDR3 contains 14 residues. The CDR3 region is CASSYRGQGETQYF. DNA of the CDR3: TGTGCCAGCAGTTACAGGGGACAGGGAGAGACCCAGTACTTC.

This chain links TRBV19 with TRBJ1-5; TRBD1 aligns across 11 bases. CDR1 and CDR2 (germline): LNHDA, SQIVND (reference sequence). There are 18 residues in the CDR3. Unmatched junction bases numbered 13, after V lost 7 bases and J lost 2 bases. CDR3 DNA sequence: TGTGCCAGTACCCCAACCGTAGGACAGGGGGCCGGCAATCAGCCCCAGCATTTT. Its protein product is CASTPTVGQGAGNQPQHF.

This chain uses TRBV7-6 with TRBJ2-2, with 10 nucleotides matching TRBD2. The CDR3 consists of 19 residues. CDR1 is SGHVS, CDR2 FNYEAQ, per germline. Trimming cost V 1 base and J 5 bases; bases outside gene matches: 13. The CDR3 DNA sequence: TGTGCCAGCAGCTTAGATTGGTCTAGCGGGAGTCTTGATACCGGGGAGCTGTTTTTT. This sequence encodes CASSLDWSSGSLDTGELFF.

The chain recombines TRBV18 with TRBJ1-1, with D tentatively TRBD1 (6 bases). This CDR3 comprises 17 residues. V lost 6 bases, J lost 0 bases, and 20 bases lay in between. Germline CDR1 is KGHSH and CDR2 is LQKENI. Here the CDR3 reads CASSPQQQGNMNTEAFF. CDR3 bases: TGTGCCAGCTCGCCGCAACAGCAGGGGAACATGAACACTGAAGCTTTCTTT. Full variable domain (missing parts from reference TRBV18 and TRBJ1-1): NAGVMQNPRHLVRRRGQEARLRCSPMKGHSHVYWYRQLPEEGLKFMVYLQKENIIDESGMPKERFSAEFPKEGPSILRIQQVVRGDSAAYFCASSPQQQGNMNTEAFFGQGTRLTVV.

The chain has TRBV6-5 and TRBJ2-7, with D perhaps TRBD2 (6 bases). The ends were cut back, 7 bases at V and 0 bases at J, with 16 bases in the middle. CDR1 is MNHEY and CDR2 is SVGAGI in the germline V gene. This CDR3 comprises 15 residues. The CDR3 loop is CASTPGGWNSYEQYF. CDR3 nucleotide sequence: TGTGCCAGCACCCCCGGGGGTTGGAACTCCTACGAGCAGTACTTC.

The J gene is TRBJ2-7, the V gene TRBV27; possible D gene TRBD2, 5 bases. There are 11 residues in the CDR3. V lost 9 bases and J 6 bases, leaving 12 bases between the germline ends. Germline V gene lookup returns CDR1 MNHEY and CDR2 SMNVEV (reference sequence). CDR3 residues: CASGLSGEQYF. The DNA for the CDR3 is TGTGCCAGTGGACTTTCAGGCGAGCAGTACTTC.

This rearrangement joins TRBV19 to TRBJ2-1, with TRBD2 identical over 13 bases. CDR1 is LNHDA, CDR2 SQIVND, per germline (reference sequence). CDR3 length: 15 amino acids. V shed 1 base and J 6 bases; nucleotides not matched to a gene: 0. CDR3 protein: CASSIGTSGSNEQFF. CDR3 DNA sequence: TGTGCCAGTAGTATAGGGACTAGCGGGAGCAATGAGCAGTTCTTC.

As DNA, the CDR3 is TGCGCCAGCAGCTTAGGGGGCGCCGACCAAGCTTTCTTT. Translation gives CASSLGGADQAFF. The V call is TRBV5-1, the J call TRBJ1-1, with 7 nucleotides matching TRBD1. The CDR3 is 13 amino acids. From germline, CDR1 is SGHRS and CDR2 YFSETQ. V shed 2 bases, J shed 9 bases, and the junction held 7 bases outside the gene matches.